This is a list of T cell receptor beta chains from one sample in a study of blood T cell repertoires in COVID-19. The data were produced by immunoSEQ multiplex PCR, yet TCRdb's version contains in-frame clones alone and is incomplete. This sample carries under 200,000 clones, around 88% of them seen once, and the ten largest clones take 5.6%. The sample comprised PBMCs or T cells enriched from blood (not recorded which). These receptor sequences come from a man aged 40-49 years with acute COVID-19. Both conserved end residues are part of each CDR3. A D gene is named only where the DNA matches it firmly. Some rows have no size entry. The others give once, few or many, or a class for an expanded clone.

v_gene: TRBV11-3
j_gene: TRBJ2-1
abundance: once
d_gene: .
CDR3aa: CASSRQMTDEQFF
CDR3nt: TGTGCCAGCAGCCGACAGATGACTGATGAGCAGTTCTTC

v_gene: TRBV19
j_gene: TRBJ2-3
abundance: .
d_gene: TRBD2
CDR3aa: CASSTSGSTDTQYF
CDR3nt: TGTGCCAGTAGTACTAGCGGGAGTACAGATACGCAGTATTTT

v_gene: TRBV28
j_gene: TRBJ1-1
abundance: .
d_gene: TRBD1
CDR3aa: CASSPQGEVYTEAFF
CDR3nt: TGTGCCAGCAGCCCCCAGGGGGAGGTGTACACTGAAGCTTTCTTT

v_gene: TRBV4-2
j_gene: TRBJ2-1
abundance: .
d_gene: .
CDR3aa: CASSQVLGLNEQFF
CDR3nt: TGTGCCAGCAGCCAAGTACTAGGACTTAATGAGCAGTTCTTC

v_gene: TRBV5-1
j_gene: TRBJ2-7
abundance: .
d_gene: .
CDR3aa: CASSLQAASYEQYF
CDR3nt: TGCGCCAGCAGCTTGCAGGCCGCCTCCTACGAGCAGTACTTC

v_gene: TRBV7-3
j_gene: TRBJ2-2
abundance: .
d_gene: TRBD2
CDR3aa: CASSTFAPTSGHTGELFF
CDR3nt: TGTGCCAGCAGCACCTTCGCGCCAACTAGCGGGCACACCGGGGAGCTGTTTTTT

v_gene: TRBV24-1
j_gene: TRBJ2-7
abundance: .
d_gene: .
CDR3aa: CATSARGDYEQYF
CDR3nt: TGTGCCACCAGCGCCAGGGGGGACTACGAGCAGTACTTC

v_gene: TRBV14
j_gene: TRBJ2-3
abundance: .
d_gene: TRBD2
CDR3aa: CASSPLAGSTDTQYF
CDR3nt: TGTGCCAGCAGCCCACTAGCGGGCAGCACAGATACGCAGTATTTT

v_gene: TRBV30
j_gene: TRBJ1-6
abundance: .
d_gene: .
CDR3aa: CAWRREASPLHF
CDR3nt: TGTGCCTGGAGGCGGGAGGCATCACCCCTCCACTTT

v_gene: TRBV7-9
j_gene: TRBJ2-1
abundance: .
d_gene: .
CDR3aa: CASSLVETGYLDEQFF
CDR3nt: TGTGCCAGCAGCTTAGTAGAGACAGGTTACCTCGATGAGCAGTTCTTC

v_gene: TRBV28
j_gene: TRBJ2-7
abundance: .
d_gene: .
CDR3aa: CASSFQTYEQYF
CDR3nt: TGTGCCAGCAGTTTCCAAACCTACGAGCAGTACTTC

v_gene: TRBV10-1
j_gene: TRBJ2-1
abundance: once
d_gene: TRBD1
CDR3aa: CASSQPDRGHNEQFF
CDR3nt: TGCGCCAGCAGCCAACCCGACAGGGGCCACAATGAGCAGTTCTTC

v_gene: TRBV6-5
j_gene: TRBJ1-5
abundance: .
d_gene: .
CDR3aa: CASPHVYSNQPQHF
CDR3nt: TGTGCCAGCCCCCACGTCTATAGCAATCAGCCCCAGCATTTT

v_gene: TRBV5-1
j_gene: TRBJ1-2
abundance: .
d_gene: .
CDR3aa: CASSLVGEGGYTF
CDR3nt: TGCGCCAGCAGCTTGGTCGGGGAAGGAGGCTACACCTTC

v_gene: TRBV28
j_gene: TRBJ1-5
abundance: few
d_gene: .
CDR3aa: CASSSVSASNQPQHF
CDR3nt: TGTGCCAGCAGCTCCGTGAGCGCGAGCAATCAGCCCCAGCATTTT

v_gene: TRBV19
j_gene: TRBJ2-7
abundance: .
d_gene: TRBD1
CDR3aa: CASSPGQGGTYEQYF
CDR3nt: TGTGCCAGTAGTCCGGGACAGGGGGGGACCTACGAGCAGTACTTC

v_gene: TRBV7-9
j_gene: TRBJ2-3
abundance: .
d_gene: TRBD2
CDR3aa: CASSFKGPSGRTDTQYF
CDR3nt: TGTGCCAGCAGCTTTAAAGGGCCTAGCGGGAGAACAGATACGCAGTATTTT

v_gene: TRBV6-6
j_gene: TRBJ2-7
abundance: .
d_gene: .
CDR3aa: CASSTSSSREQYF
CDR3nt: TGTGCCAGCAGTACATCGAGTTCGAGGGAGCAGTACTTC

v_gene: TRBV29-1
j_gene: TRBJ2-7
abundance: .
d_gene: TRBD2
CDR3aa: CSVEEVGTSAPYEQYF
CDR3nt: TGCAGCGTTGAAGAGGTTGGGACTAGCGCTCCCTACGAGCAGTACTTC

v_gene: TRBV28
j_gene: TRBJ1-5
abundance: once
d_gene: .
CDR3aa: CASGERLRNQPQHF
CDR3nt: TGTGCCAGCGGTGAGAGACTGCGCAATCAGCCCCAGCATTTT

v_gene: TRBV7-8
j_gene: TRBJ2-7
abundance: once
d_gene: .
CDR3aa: CASSKQEATSEQYF
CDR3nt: TGTGCCAGCAGCAAGCAGGAGGCCACTAGCGAGCAGTACTTC

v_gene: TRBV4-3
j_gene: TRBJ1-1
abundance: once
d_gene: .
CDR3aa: CASSQDTQNTEAFF
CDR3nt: TGCGCCAGCAGCCAGGACACACAGAACACTGAAGCTTTCTTT

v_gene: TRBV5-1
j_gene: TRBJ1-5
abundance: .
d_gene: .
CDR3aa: CASSPEGNQPQHF
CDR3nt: TGCGCCAGCAGCCCGGAGGGGAATCAGCCCCAGCATTTT

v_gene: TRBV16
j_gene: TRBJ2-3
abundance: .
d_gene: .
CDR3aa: CASSQSTSWDTQYF
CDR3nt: TGTGCCAGCAGCCAATCCACTAGCTGGGATACGCAGTATTTT

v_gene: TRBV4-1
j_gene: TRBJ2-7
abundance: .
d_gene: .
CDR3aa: CASSQQNTYEQYF
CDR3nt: TGCGCCAGCAGCCAGCAGAACACCTACGAGCAGTACTTC

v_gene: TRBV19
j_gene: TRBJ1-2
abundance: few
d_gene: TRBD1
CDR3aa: CASSPGQGAKGYTF
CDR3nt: TGTGCCAGTAGTCCGGGACAGGGGGCGAAGGGCTACACCTTC

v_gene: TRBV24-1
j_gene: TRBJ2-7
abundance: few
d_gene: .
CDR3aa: CATSDIGLPYEQYF
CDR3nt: TGTGCCACCAGTGATATCGGACTACCCTACGAGCAGTACTTC

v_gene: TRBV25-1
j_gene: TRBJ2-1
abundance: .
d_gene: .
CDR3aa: CASSGQISSYNEQFF
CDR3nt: TGTGCCAGCAGTGGCCAAATCAGCTCCTACAATGAGCAGTTCTTC

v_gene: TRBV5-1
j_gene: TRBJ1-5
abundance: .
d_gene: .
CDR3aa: CASSVVPGQNQPQHF
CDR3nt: TGCGCCAGCAGCGTTGTGCCCGGACAGAATCAGCCCCAGCATTTT